The sequence of this T cell receptor beta chain was determined in a study of blood T cell repertoires in COVID-19. Methods used by the authors: Researchers report that nucleated cell counts were estimated from reference gene primer amplification. The protocol was immunoSEQ multiplex PCR, while the TCRdb copy is restricted to in-frame clones and leaves out a portion. Clone size and V and J calls were adopted from that table, with D and trimming inferred from the DNA. The sample includes roughly 190,000 clones, around 80% of them seen just once. The V end lost 2 bases, the J end lost 7 bases, and 14 bases lay between the germline ends. Per germline, CDR1 SNHLY and CDR2 FYNNEI. The CDR3 sequence is 15 residues long.

The chain links TRBV2 to TRBJ2-2; a weak D match, TRBD1 (6 bases). Sequencing used peripheral blood. The source is a human donor in a cohort sampled during active COVID-19. Here the CDR3 reads CASSELGGHGGELFF. The CDR3 coding sequence is TGTGCCAGCAGTGAATTAGGGGGTCACGGCGGGGAGCTGTTTTTT.